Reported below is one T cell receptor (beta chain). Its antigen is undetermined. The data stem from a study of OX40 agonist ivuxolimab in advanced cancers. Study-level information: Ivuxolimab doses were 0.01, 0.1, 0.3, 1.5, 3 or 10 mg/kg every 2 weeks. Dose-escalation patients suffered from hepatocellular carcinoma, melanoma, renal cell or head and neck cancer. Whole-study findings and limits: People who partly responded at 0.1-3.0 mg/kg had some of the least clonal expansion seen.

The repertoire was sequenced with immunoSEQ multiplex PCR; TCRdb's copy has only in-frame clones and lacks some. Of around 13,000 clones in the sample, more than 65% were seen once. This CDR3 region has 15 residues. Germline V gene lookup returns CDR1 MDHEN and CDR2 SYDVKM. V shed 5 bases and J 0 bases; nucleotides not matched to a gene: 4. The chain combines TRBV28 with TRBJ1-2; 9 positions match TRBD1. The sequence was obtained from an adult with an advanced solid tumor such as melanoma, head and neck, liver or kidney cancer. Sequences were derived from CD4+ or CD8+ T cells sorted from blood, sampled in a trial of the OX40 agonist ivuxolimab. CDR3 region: CASSEGQGANYGYTF. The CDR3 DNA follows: TGTGCCAGCAGTGAGGGACAGGGAGCTAACTATGGCTACACCTTC.